Following are 6 T cell receptor beta chains from one sample sequenced in a study of Ad26.COV2.S vaccination and SARS-CoV-2 variants. Stated treatment: roughly 19 received Ad26.COV2.S at low or high dose, single or two shots; five or six received placebo; per-sample allocation not given. The samples were gathered on day 63 after the first injection of vaccine or placebo. The protocol was immunoSEQ multiplex PCR, while the TCRdb copy is restricted to in-frame clones and leaves out a portion. The data show 350,000 to 500,000 clones, 90% seen once. The material sequenced was peripheral blood, taken in a trial of Ad26.COV2.S vaccine versus placebo. The receptors derive from a person between 18 and 60 years old who received the Ad26.COV2.S COVID-19 vaccine or a placebo.

The CDR3 nucleotides are TGTGCCAGTAGTAACCCCGGGACAGGGCCCTACAATGAGCAGTTCTTC. Its protein product is CASSNPGTGPYNEQFF. The chain combines TRBV19 with TRBJ2-1; 9 bases agree with TRBD1. CDR1 and CDR2 from the germline V gene are LNHDA and SQIVND (reference sequence). Trimming cost V 4 bases and J 2 bases; bases outside gene matches: 6. This CDR3 region has 16 residues.

The chain combines TRBV28 with TRBJ2-3; D gene unclear. With 5 bases removed from V and 0 bases from J, the gap between germline ends came to 6 bases. Germline CDR1 reads MDHEN; CDR2 reads SYDVKM. The CDR3 sequence is 13 residues long. The CDR3: CASSPDSTDTQYF. DNA of the CDR3: TGTGCCAGCAGTCCCGACAGCACAGATACGCAGTATTTT. Full variable domain (remainder filled in from reference TRBV28 and TRBJ2-3): DVKVTQSSRYLVKRTGEKVFLECVQDMDHENMFWYRQDPGLGLRLIYFSYDVKMKEKGDIPEGYSVSREKKERFSLILESASTNQTSMYLCASSPDSTDTQYFGPGTRLTVL.

This clone was counted a few times. The chain combines TRBV7-9 with TRBJ1-4, with unresolved D. The V end lost 3 bases, the J end lost 0 bases, and 5 bases lay between the germline ends. The CDR3 is 14 residues long. CDR1 is SEHNR, CDR2 FQNEAQ, per germline (reference sequence). CDR3 DNA sequence: TGTGCCAGCAGCTTCTTCGCAACTAATGAAAAACTGTTTTTT. This translates into CASSFFATNEKLFF.

The chain has TRBV24-1 and TRBJ1-2, with no clear D. Germline assignment: CDR1 KGHDR and CDR2 SFDVKD. The CDR3 has 14 residues. The V and J ends lost 4 bases and 2 bases respectively, with 10 bases between them. CDR3 DNA: TGTGCCACCAGTGACCCCCGAGGGAACTATGGCTACACCTTC. Translation gives CATSDPRGNYGYTF.

This chain connects TRBV10-3 to TRBJ2-6; TRBD1 matches 8 bases. CDR1 and CDR2 (germline): ENHRY, SYGVKD. The V segment lost 0 bases and the J segment 1 base; nucleotides outside the gene matches: 5. The CDR3 contains 18 residues. CDR3 DNA: TGTGCCATCAGTGAGTCCCGGACAGGGTTTTCTGGGGCCAACGTCCTGACTTTC. This sequence encodes CAISESRTGFSGANVLTF.

V gene TRBV23-1 combines with J gene TRBJ2-2; 7 bases line up with TRBD2. TRBV23-1 is noted as an ORF with a role that remains uncertain. V shed 2 bases, J shed 4 bases, and the junction held 7 bases outside the gene matches. The CDR3 extends over 16 amino acids. In DNA form, the CDR3 reads TGCGCCAGCAGTCAACGTCCTAGCGGTTTCACCGGGGAGCTGTTTTTT. Encoded protein: CASSQRPSGFTGELFF.